The present TCR beta chain was sequenced within a study of blood T cell repertoires in COVID-19. Study-wide context: Italy, Spain and the United States were the sources of the convalescent and acute COVID-19 samples.

Here immunoSEQ multiplex PCR was the method, and the copy in TCRdb shows in-frame clones only, minus some. The data show 200,000 or so clones, around 89% seen once. Patients in Seattle were enrolled during active infection, then followed longitudinally. CDR1 and CDR2 (germline): KGHSH, LQKENI. CDR3 length equals 13 residues. The V gene lost 3 bases and the J gene lost 3 bases, with 9 bases spanning the gap. The sample comprised peripheral blood. The chain links TRBV18 to TRBJ2-7; perhaps TRBD1 as D (6 bases). This TCR derives from a young man with COVID-19, enrolled during active disease. The CDR3 reads CASSPTGNYEQYF. The CDR3 DNA reads as TGTGCCAGCTCACCGACAGGCAACTACGAGCAGTACTTC.